This passage covers 20 T cell receptor beta chains from one sample sequenced in a study of CD8+CD57+ T cells in acquired aplastic anemia. Sequencing involved patients with CD8+CD57+ cell expansion previously shown by flow cytometry. It was genomic DNA that served as the template for profiling TCR beta VDJ and CDR3. TCRdb re-called the reads with MiXCR, one entry per CDR3 protein. The data show under 350,000 distinct CDR3 sequences, 50% to 65% seen once. The sample consisted of sorted CD4+, CD8+, or CD8+CD57+ T cells (not recorded which) from PBMCs. The receptor source for this set is a human donor with aplastic anemia.

This chain uses TRBV9 with TRBJ1-4; maybe TRBD1 (5 bases). This CDR3 has 15 amino acids. The V gene lost 0 bases and the J gene lost 5 bases, with 11 bases spanning the gap. Germline CDR1 reads SGDLS; CDR2 reads YYNGEE. CDR3 nucleotides: TGTGCCAGCAGCGTAGCAACAGGTGCGAATGAAAAACTGTTTTTT. As protein: CASSVATGANEKLFF.

The chain uses TRBV20-1 and TRBJ2-1, with D possibly being TRBD1 (5 bases). CDR1 is DFQATT, CDR2 SNEGSKA, per germline (reference sequence). Trimming removed 6 bases at V and 8 bases at J, with 11 bases between. The CDR3 loop spans 11 amino acids. The CDR3 DNA is TGCAGTGCGGAGCCCAGGGATGAGCAGTTCTTC. Its protein is CSAEPRDEQFF.

The chain carries TRBV20-1 and TRBJ2-7; 10 bases fit TRBD2. The length of the CDR3 is 15 residues. Trimming took 3 bases from V and 6 from J; bases not matched to a gene: 11. From germline, CDR1 is DFQATT and CDR2 SNEGSKA (reference sequence). The CDR3, as DNA: TGCAGTGCTAGTTGGCTAGCGGGAGAAGCTATCGAGCAGTACTTC. Encoded protein: CSASWLAGEAIEQYF.

The genes are TRBV7-2 and TRBJ1-1, with D possibly TRBD1 on 5 matching bases. V was shortened by 3 bases and J by 3 bases, with 11 bases between the two germline ends. The CDR3 covers 14 residues. Looked up from germline, CDR1 is SGHTA and CDR2 is FQGNSA. CDR3 DNA sequence: TGTGCCAGCAGCTTTCTCTGGGGGGACACTGAAGCTTTCTTT. This translates into CASSFLWGDTEAFF.

The chain employs TRBV29-1 and TRBJ2-7; D may correspond to TRBD1 or TRBD2 (5 bases each). Between the trimmed V and J ends, which lost 4 bases and 6 bases, there was a span of 10 bases. CDR1 and CDR2 (germline): SQVTM, ANQGSEA. This CDR3 is 11 amino acids long. CDR3 in amino acids: CSVGGVGEQYF. CDR3 sequence (DNA): TGCAGCGTTGGAGGGGTAGGCGAGCAGTACTTC.

This clonotype has more than one count but fewer than ten. This rearrangement joins TRBV7-6 to TRBJ2-5; D is unresolved. The V and J ends lost 2 bases and 3 bases respectively, with 10 bases between them. Germline CDR1 is SGHVS and CDR2 is FNYEAQ. The CDR3 is 14 amino acids. The CDR3 bases are TGTGCCAGCAGCTTAAACCCGGGCGAAGAGACCCAGTACTTC. Translation gives CASSLNPGEETQYF.

This clonotype has a count of ten or more. V and J are TRBV5-1 and TRBJ2-3, with D possibly matching TRBD2 (6 bases). Germline V gene lookup returns CDR1 SGHRS and CDR2 YFSETQ. There are 15 residues in the CDR3. Trimming shortened V by 4 bases and J by 2 bases, and 14 bases separated the two germline ends. CDR3 residues: CASSIPGLITDTQYF. CDR3 DNA: TGCGCCAGCAGCATACCGGGACTTATCACAGATACGCAGTATTTT.

This chain connects TRBV7-2 to TRBJ2-5; 7 bases agree with TRBD2. Germline CDR1 and CDR2: SGHTA and FQGNSA. Trimming cost V 0 bases and J 7 bases; bases outside gene matches: 5. The CDR3 consists of 14 residues. The CDR3 DNA is TGTGCCAGCAGCTTAGCGGTAGGGGAGGGGACCCAGTACTTC. It is translated as CASSLAVGEGTQYF.

Comments on this clonotype: A much larger clone lies a single base off, so this may be a read error. The rearrangement links TRBV6-6 to TRBJ2-2; D is perhaps TRBD2 (6 bases). Per the germline V gene, CDR1 is MNHNY and CDR2 is SVGAGI (reference sequence). CDR3 length equals 14 residues. The CDR3 coding sequence is TGTGCCAGCAGTTACCCGGGACTTACCGGGGAGCTGCTTTTT. Translating it yields CASSYPGLTGELLF.

This chain joins TRBV10-3 and TRBJ1-2; 7 positions agree with TRBD1. V was pared by 10 bases and J by 4 bases, with 15 bases of the junction left unmatched. Germline V gives CDR1 ENHRY, CDR2 SYGVKD. CDR3 length equals 15 residues. CDR3 loop: CASHERQGSPYGYTF. The CDR3 bases are TGTGCCAGCCACGAAAGACAGGGAAGCCCCTATGGCTACACCTTC.

The gene calls are TRBV19 and TRBJ1-3; a weak D match, TRBD1 (5 bases). The CDR3 is made up of 16 amino acids. The germline gives CDR1 LNHDA, CDR2 SQIVND (reference sequence). Trimming cost V 6 bases and J 0 bases, with 15 bases left between them. This chain's CDR3 is CASRDFGTNSGNTIYF. As DNA, the CDR3 is TGTGCCAGTAGGGACTTCGGGACGAACTCTGGAAACACCATATATTTT.

This clonotype has a handful of counts. This chain uses TRBV19 with TRBJ2-5; D not resolved. This CDR3 is 13 amino acids long. Germline-derived CDR1 and CDR2 are LNHDA and SQIVND (reference sequence). Between the trimmed V and J ends, which lost 3 bases and 1 base, there was a span of 6 bases. The CDR3 sequence: CASSILLQETQYF. The DNA for the CDR3 is TGTGCCAGTAGTATCCTACTCCAAGAGACCCAGTACTTC.

This clonotype was observed at least ten times. J is TRBJ1-2 and V is TRBV5-8; TRBD1 is a possible D gene (5 bases). Trimming left V 1 base short and J 0 bases short, with 10 bases between. The germline V gene has CDR1 SGHTS and CDR2 YDEGEE. This CDR3 contains 15 residues. CDR3 region: CASSLWGGPNYGYTF. As DNA, the CDR3 is TGTGCCAGCAGCTTGTGGGGGGGACCTAACTATGGCTACACCTTC.

The CDR3 nucleotides read TGCAGTGCTAGTGGGACTGCGACCTACGAGCAGTACTTC. It codes for CSASGTATYEQYF. J is TRBJ2-7 and V is TRBV20-1; possibly TRBD2 for D (6 bases). Germline assignment: CDR1 DFQATT and CDR2 SNEGSKA (reference sequence). This CDR3 is built from 13 residues. V was cut by 3 bases and J by 2 bases, with 11 bases left in between.

This clonotype was found many times. CDR3: CSAPAGAYNEQFF. Here the CDR3 DNA reads TGCAGTGCCCCAGCGGGAGCCTACAATGAGCAGTTCTTC. The chain employs TRBV20-1 and TRBJ2-1, with TRBD2 identical over 8 bases. There are 13 residues in the CDR3. After removal of 6 bases from V and 2 bases from J, the junction contained 3 bases not matched to a gene. The germline gives CDR1 DFQATT, CDR2 SNEGSKA (reference sequence).

The chain recombines TRBV11-2 with TRBJ2-5; D could derive from TRBD1 or TRBD2 (5 bases each). The length of the CDR3 is 13 residues. Germline V gene lookup returns CDR1 SGHAT and CDR2 FQNNGV. Between the trimmed V and J ends, which lost 3 bases and 4 bases, there was a span of 9 bases. The DNA for the CDR3 is TGTGCCAGCAGCTTGAAGGGGAGAGAGACCCAGTACTTC. As protein: CASSLKGRETQYF.

V gene TRBV5-1 combines with J gene TRBJ1-2; TRBD1 is a possible D gene (5 bases). The CDR3 spans 13 residues. In germline, CDR1 is SGHRS, CDR2 YFSETQ. V was pared by 6 bases and J by 7 bases, with 16 bases between. The CDR3 is CASTRGGEFGYTF. DNA of the CDR3: TGCGCCAGCACCCGCGGAGGGGAGTTTGGCTACACCTTC.

This chain links TRBV7-9 with TRBJ2-7; the match to TRBD1 covers 8 bases. V dropped 5 bases and J dropped 5; count of bases not matched to a gene: 14. The length of the CDR3 is 16 residues. CDR1 is SEHNR and CDR2 is FQNEAQ in the germline V gene (reference sequence). The CDR3 sequence is CASSRTPGGLINEQYF. The DNA for the CDR3 is TGTGCCAGCAGCCGCACCCCAGGGGGCTTAATCAACGAGCAGTACTTC.

CDR3 amino acids: CASSQATRDEQYF. DNA for the CDR3: TGTGCCAGCAGCCAAGCTACACGGGATGAGCAGTACTTC. The rearrangement links TRBV3-1 to TRBJ2-7, with TRBD2 as a possible D gene (5 bases). Trimming took 1 base from V and 7 from J, leaving 11 bases between them. CDR1 and CDR2 (germline): LGHDT, YNNKEL (reference sequence). The CDR3 consists of 13 residues.

This clonotype was recorded at least ten times. The chain joins TRBV20-1 to TRBJ2-2, with D unresolved. Germline CDR1 is DFQATT and CDR2 is SNEGSKA (reference sequence). The CDR3 spans 14 residues. With 5 bases removed from V and 2 bases from J, the gap between germline ends came to 12 bases. DNA for the CDR3: TGCAGTGCTCTTTCGACTGCTAACACCGGGGAGCTGTTTTTT. It specifies CSALSTANTGELFF.